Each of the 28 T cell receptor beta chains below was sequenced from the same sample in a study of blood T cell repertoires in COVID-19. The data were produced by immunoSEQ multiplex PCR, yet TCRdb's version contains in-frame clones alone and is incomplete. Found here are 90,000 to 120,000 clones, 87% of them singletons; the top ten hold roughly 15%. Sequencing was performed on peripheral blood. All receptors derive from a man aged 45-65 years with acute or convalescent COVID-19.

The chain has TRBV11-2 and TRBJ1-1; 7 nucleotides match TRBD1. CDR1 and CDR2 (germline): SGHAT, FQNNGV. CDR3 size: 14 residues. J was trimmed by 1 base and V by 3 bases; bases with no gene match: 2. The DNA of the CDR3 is TGTGCCAGCAGCTTCAGGACAGGGAACACTGAAGCTTTCTTT. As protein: CASSFRTGNTEAFF.

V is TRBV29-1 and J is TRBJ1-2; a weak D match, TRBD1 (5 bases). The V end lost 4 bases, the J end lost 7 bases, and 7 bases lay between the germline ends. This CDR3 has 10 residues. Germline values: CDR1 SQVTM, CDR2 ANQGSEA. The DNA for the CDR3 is TGCAGCGTTGCGGGGGTTGGCTACACCTTC. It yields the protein CSVAGVGYTF.

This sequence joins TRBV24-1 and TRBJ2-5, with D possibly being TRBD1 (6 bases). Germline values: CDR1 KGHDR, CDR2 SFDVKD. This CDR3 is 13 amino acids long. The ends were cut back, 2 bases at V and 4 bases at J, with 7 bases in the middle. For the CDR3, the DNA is TGTGCCACCAGTGATTACAGGGCAGAGACCCAGTACTTC. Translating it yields CATSDYRAETQYF.

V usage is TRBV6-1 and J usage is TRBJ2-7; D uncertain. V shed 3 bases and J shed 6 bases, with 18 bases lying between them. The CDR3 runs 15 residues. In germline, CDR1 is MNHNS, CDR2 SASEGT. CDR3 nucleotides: TGTGCCAGCAGTGACATATACCGTGGTTACTCCGAGCAGTACTTC. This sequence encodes CASSDIYRGYSEQYF.

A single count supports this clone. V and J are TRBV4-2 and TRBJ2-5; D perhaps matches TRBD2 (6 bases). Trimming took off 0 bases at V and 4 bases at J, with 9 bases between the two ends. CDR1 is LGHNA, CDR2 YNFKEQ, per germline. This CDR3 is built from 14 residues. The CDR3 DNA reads TGTGCCAGCAGCCAAGATCTGGGAGGAGAGACCCAGTACTTC. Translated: CASSQDLGGETQYF.

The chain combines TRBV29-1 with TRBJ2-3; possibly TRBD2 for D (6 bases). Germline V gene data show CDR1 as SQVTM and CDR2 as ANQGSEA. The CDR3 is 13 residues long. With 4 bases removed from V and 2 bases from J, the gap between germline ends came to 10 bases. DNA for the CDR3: TGCAGCGTTGTAGCGGCCCCCACAGATACGCAGTATTTT. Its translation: CSVVAAPTDTQYF.

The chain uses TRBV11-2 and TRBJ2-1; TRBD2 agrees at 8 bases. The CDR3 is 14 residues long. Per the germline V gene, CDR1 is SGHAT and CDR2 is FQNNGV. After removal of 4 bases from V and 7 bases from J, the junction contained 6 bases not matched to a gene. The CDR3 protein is CASSSRLARNEQFF. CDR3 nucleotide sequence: TGTGCCAGCAGCTCGCGACTAGCGAGAAATGAGCAGTTCTTC. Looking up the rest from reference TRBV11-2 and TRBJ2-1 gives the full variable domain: EAGVAQSPRYKIIEKRQSVAFWCNPISGHATLYWYQQILGQGPKLLIQFQNNGVVDDSQLPKDRFSAERLKGVDSTLKIQPAKLEDSAVYLCASSSRLARNEQFFGPGTRLTVL.

CDR3 nucleotides: TGTGCCAGCAGTGAACGGTACAATGAGCAGTTCTTC. Amino acids: CASSERYNEQFF. The V gene is TRBV6-1, the J gene TRBJ2-1; D remains ambiguous. V was trimmed by 2 bases and J by 4 bases, leaving 3 bases between them. The CDR3 covers 12 residues. Germline loops: CDR1 MNHNS, CDR2 SASEGT.

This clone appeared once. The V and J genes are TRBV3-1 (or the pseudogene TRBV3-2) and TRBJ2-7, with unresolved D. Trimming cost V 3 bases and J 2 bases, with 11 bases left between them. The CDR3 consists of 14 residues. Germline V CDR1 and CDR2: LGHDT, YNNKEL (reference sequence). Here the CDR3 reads CASSHYFRAYEQYF. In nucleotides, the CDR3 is TGTGCCAGCAGCCACTATTTCCGGGCCTACGAGCAGTACTTC.

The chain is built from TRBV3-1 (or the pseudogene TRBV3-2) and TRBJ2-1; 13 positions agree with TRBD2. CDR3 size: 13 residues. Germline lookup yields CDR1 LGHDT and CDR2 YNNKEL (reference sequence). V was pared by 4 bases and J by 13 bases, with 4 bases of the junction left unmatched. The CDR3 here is CASSRLAGGVQFF. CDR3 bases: TGTGCCAGCAGCCGACTAGCGGGAGGCGTTCAGTTCTTC.

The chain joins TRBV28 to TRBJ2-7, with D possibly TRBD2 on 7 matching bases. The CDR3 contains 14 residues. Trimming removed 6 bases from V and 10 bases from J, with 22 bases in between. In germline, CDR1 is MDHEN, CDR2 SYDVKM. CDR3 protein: CASRGGLRAFEQYF. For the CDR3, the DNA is TGTGCCAGCAGGGGGGGGCTTCGGGCTTTCGAACAGTACTTC.

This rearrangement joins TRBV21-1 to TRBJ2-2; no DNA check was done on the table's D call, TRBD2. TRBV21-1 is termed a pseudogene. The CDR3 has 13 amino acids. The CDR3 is CASSKVAGGELFF. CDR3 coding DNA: TGTGCCAGCAGCAAAGTGGCGGGAGGGGAGCTGTTTTTT.

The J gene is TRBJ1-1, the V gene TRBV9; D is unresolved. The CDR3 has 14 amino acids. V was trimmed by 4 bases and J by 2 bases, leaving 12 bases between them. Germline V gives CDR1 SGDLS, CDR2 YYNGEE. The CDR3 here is CASSLGRVNTEAFF. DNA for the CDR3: TGTGCCAGCAGCCTAGGAAGAGTTAACACTGAAGCTTTCTTT.

For the CDR3, the DNA is TGTGCCAGCAGGATGACAGGGGACAATGAGCAGTTCTTC. It specifies CASRMTGDNEQFF. This chain uses TRBV2 with TRBJ2-1, with TRBD1 matching 8 bases. Per germline, CDR1 SNHLY and CDR2 FYNNEI. J was trimmed by 5 bases and V by 6 bases; bases with no gene match: 3. The CDR3 covers 13 residues.

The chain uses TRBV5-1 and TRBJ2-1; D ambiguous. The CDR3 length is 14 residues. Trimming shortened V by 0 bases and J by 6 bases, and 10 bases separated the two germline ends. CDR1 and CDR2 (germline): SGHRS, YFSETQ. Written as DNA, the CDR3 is TGCGCCAGCAGCTTGGCCGACAAAGCCAATGAGCAGTTCTTC. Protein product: CASSLADKANEQFF. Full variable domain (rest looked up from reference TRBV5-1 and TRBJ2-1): KAGVTQTPRYLIKTRGQQVTLSCSPISGHRSVSWYQQTPGQGLQFLFEYFSETQRNKGNFPGRFSGRQFSNSRSEMNVSTLELGDSALYLCASSLADKANEQFFGPGTRLTVL.

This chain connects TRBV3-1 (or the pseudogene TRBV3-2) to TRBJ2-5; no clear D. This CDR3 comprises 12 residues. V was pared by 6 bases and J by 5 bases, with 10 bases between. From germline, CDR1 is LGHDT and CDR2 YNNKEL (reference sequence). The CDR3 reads CASRFSSETQYF. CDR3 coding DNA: TGTGCCAGCAGATTCAGTTCCGAGACCCAGTACTTC.

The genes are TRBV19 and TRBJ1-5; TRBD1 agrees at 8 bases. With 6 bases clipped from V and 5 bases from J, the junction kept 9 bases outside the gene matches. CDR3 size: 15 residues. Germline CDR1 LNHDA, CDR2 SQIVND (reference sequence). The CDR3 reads CASRDGQGRYQPQHF. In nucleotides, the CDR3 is TGTGCCAGTAGAGACGGACAGGGTCGATATCAGCCCCAGCATTTT.

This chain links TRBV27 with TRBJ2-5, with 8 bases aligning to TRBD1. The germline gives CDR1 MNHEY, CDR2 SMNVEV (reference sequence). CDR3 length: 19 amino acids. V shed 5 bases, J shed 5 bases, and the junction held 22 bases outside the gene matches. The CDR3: CASSPSSTGVPLKGETQYF. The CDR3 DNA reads TGTGCCAGCAGTCCCTCCTCGACAGGGGTACCACTTAAGGGGGAGACCCAGTACTTC.

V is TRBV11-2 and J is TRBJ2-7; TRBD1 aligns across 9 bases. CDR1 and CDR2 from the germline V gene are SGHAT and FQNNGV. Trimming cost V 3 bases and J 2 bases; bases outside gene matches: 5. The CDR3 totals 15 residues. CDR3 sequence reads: CASSLAGTGPYEQYF. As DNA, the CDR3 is TGTGCCAGCAGCTTGGCCGGGACAGGGCCCTACGAGCAGTACTTC. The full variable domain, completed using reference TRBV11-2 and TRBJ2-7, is EAGVAQSPRYKIIEKRQSVAFWCNPISGHATLYWYQQILGQGPKLLIQFQNNGVVDDSQLPKDRFSAERLKGVDSTLKIQPAKLEDSAVYLCASSLAGTGPYEQYFGPGTRLTVT.

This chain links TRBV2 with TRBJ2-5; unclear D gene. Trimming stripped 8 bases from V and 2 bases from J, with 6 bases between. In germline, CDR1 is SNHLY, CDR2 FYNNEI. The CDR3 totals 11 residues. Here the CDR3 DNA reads TGTGCCAGCCTAAAACAAGAGACCCAGTACTTC. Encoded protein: CASLKQETQYF.

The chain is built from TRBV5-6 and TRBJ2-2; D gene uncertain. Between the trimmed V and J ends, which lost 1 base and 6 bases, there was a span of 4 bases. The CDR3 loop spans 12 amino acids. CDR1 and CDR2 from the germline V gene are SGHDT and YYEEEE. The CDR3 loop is CASSLSPGELFF. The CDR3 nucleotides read TGTGCCAGCAGCTTGTCTCCCGGGGAGCTGTTTTTT.

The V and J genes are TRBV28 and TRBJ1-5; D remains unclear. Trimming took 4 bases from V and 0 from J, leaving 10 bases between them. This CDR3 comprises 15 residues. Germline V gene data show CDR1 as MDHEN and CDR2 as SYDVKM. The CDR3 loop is CASSSRHTSNQPQHF. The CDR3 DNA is TGTGCCAGCAGTTCTCGACATACTAGCAATCAGCCCCAGCATTTT.

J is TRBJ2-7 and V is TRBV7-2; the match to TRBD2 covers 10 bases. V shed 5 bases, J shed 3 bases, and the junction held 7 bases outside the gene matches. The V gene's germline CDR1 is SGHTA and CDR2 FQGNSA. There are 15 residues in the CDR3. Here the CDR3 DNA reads TGTGCCAGCAGCCCGGGACTAGCGTCTAGCTACGAGCAGTACTTC. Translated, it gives CASSPGLASSYEQYF. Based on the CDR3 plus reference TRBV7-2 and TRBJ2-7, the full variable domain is GAGVSQSPSNKVTEKGKDVELRCDPISGHTALYWYRQSLGQGLEFLIYFQGNSAPDKSGLPSDRFSAERTGGSVSTLTIQRTQQEDSAVYLCASSPGLASSYEQYFGPGTRLTVT.

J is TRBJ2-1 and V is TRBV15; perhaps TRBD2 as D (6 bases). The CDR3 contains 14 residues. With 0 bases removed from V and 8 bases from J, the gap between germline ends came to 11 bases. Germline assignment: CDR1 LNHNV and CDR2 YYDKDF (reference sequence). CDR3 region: CATSRDLREHEQFF. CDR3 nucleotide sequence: TGTGCCACCAGCAGAGATCTGCGGGAACATGAGCAGTTCTTC. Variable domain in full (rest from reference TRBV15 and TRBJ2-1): DAMVIQNPRYQVTQFGKPVTLSCSQTLNHNVMYWYQQKSSQAPKLLFHYYDKDFNNEADTPDNFQSRRPNTSFCFLDIRSPGLGDTAMYLCATSRDLREHEQFFGPGTRLTVL.

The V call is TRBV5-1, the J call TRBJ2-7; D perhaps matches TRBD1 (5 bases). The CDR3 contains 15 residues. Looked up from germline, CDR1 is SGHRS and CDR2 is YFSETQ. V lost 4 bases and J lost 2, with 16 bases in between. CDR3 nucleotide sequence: TGCGCCAGCAGCCTGGGTCCTATGGGGCCCTACGAGCAGTACTTC. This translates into CASSLGPMGPYEQYF.

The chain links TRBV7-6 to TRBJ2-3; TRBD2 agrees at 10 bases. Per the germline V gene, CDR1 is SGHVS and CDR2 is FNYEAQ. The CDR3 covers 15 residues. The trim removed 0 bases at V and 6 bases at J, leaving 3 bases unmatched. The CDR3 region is CASSLAGSGRDTQYF. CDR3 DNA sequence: TGTGCCAGCAGCTTAGCTGGTAGCGGGAGGGATACGCAGTATTTT. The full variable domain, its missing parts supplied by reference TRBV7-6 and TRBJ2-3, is GAGVSQSPRYKVTKRGQDVALRCDPISGHVSLYWYRQALGQGPEFLTYFNYEAQQDKSGLPNDRFSAERPEGSISTLTIQRTEQRDSAMYRCASSLAGSGRDTQYFGPGTRLTVL.

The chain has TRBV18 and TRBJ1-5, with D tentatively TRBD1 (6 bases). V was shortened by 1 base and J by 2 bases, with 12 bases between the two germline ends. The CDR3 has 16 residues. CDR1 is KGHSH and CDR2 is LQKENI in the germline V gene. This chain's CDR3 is CASSPRRTDGNQPQHF. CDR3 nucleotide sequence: TGTGCCAGCTCACCACGGAGGACAGACGGCAATCAGCCCCAGCATTTT.

CDR3 sequence reads: CASRSLDRGYQETQYF. DNA for the CDR3: TGTGCCAGTAGAAGCCTCGACAGGGGGTATCAAGAGACCCAGTACTTC. The rearrangement links TRBV19 to TRBJ2-5; TRBD1 aligns across 9 bases. This CDR3 region has 16 residues. Germline-derived CDR1 and CDR2 are LNHDA and SQIVND (reference sequence). The ends lost 6 bases at V and 2 bases at J; junction bases unmatched: 10.